This T cell receptor beta chain was recovered during a study of T cell changes during pregnancy in multiple sclerosis. The CDR3 has 12 residues. Losses at the gene ends were 10 bases for V and 2 bases for J; bases not matched to a gene: 4. Germline V lookup: CDR1 MDHEN, CDR2 SYDVKM. This table comes from immunoSEQ multiplex PCR, and its TCRdb copy is limited to in-frame clones, with some not included. This sample has around 60,000 clones, with approximately 91% found just once. The chain carries TRBV28 and TRBJ1-2, with 7 bases fitting TRBD1. The source of this sequence is a female donor with multiple sclerosis, enrolled in a pregnancy study. Here the sequenced sample was peripheral blood, taken in the first trimester of pregnancy. CDR3 region: CATSGQNYGYTF. In DNA form, the CDR3 reads TGTGCCACCTCGGGACAGAACTATGGCTACACCTTC.